This T cell receptor (beta chain) is from a study of T cells in Graves' hyperthyroidism and ophthalmopathy. Turning to this clonotype: Its antigen is not identified.

Study-level points and caveats: Most thyroid clonotypes that were expanded above 0.001 also turned up in blood.

Per the germline V gene, CDR1 is SGHVS and CDR2 is FQNEAQ. The CDR3 contains 14 residues. The V gene lost 5 bases and the J gene lost 6 bases, with 14 bases spanning the gap. Uncontrolled infection, other autoimmune disease, pregnancy or lactation barred patients from enrollment. TCR beta CDR3 regions were amplified from RNA. TCR CDR3 underwent first-round RT-PCR with the HTBI primer set. One entry per CDR3 protein results from TCRdb running MiXCR on the multiplex PCR reads. The data hold approximately 630,000 distinct CDR3 sequences, with roughly 15% observed a single time. The sequence derives from a woman aged 25 to 39 with Graves' hyperthyroidism. Sequences were obtained from blood. The chain recombines TRBV7-8 with TRBJ2-4; tentative D call: TRBD2 (5 bases). Here the CDR3 DNA reads TGTGCCAGCAGCCCTTACCCGGGATCAAACATTCAGTACTTC. As protein: CASSPYPGSNIQYF.